This T cell receptor (beta chain) is drawn from a study of shared clonotypes between healthy human individuals. At a deep level, the assay was run. TCRdb's copy holds only in-frame clones and misses some; the assay was immunoSEQ multiplex PCR. There are 400,000 to 550,000 clones in the sample; less than 80% occur only once, and more than 10% lies in the top ten. This clone showed up just a few times. The V and J ends lost 0 bases and 1 base, in that order; junction bases with no gene match: 12. The length of the CDR3 is 19 residues. Germline CDR1 GTSNPN, CDR2 SVGIG (reference sequence). Material: PBMCs. The J gene is TRBJ2-5, the V gene TRBV30, with 12 nucleotides matching TRBD1. This receptor was identified in a woman between 35 and 50 years old in good health. Some clones in this sample may be carry-over from other donors' samples. CDR3 sequence reads: CAWSVLKKGQGAGQETQYF. The CDR3 DNA follows: TGTGCCTGGAGTGTACTGAAAAAGGGACAGGGGGCGGGCCAAGAGACCCAGTACTTC.